A single sample is the source of the 16 T cell receptor beta chains below, sequenced in a study of blood T cells in healthy people across ages (dated by TCRdb to between 2014 and 2016). Libraries were constructed by 5' RACE. Sequencing used an Illumina HiSeq 2500. A second PCR of roughly 7 to 11 cycles was performed with a sample-barcoded 5' primer and a J-beta primer mix. In-frame beta chains were kept once TCRdb had trimmed the public reads at Q25 with fastp and called clones with MiXCR. When rows share a CDR3 protein, they turn into one entry using the most common DNA and genes. A total of approximately 770,000 distinct CDR3 sequences appear in this sample, over 45% of them only once. The ten largest clones add up to roughly 22% of the sample. Sequenced: blood. The source is a man aged 25 to 40 in good health.

CDR3 coding DNA: TGTGCCAGCAGACGTCAGACTAGCGGGAGCGCTGAGCAGTTCTTC. Its translation is CASRRQTSGSAEQFF. The V and J genes are TRBV2 and TRBJ2-1; 12 nucleotides align to TRBD2. Per germline, CDR1 SNHLY and CDR2 FYNNEI. The CDR3 covers 15 residues. The V gene end was trimmed by 6 bases and the J gene end by 9 bases; junction bases not matched to a gene: 9.

CDR3 nucleotide sequence: TGTGCCAGCAGACGGACTAGCGGGGGATTGGGGCCAGATACGCAGTATTTT. Its protein is CASRRTSGGLGPDTQYF. This chain links TRBV7-6 with TRBJ2-3; 13 bases line up with TRBD2. The CDR3 contains 17 residues. V was clipped by 6 bases and J by 4 bases; unmatched bases: 10. CDR1 is SGHVS, CDR2 FNYEAQ, per germline. The full variable domain, rest sourced from reference TRBV7-6 and TRBJ2-3, is GAGVSQSPRYKVTKRGQDVALRCDPISGHVSLYWYRQALGQGPEFLTYFNYEAQQDKSGLPNDRFSAERPEGSISTLTIQRTEQRDSAMYRCASRRTSGGLGPDTQYFGPGTRLTVL.

The chain carries TRBV6-1 and TRBJ2-3, with 12 bases lining up with TRBD1. V trimming: 8 bases; J trimming: 6 bases; junction bases outside the gene matches: 6. CDR3 size: 14 residues. Germline V gene lookup returns CDR1 MNHNS and CDR2 SASEGT. The CDR3 bases are TGTGCCAGCGGGGACAGGGGGCGGTCCGATACGCAGTATTTT. Its translation is CASGDRGRSDTQYF.

The rearrangement links TRBV11-2 to TRBJ2-1; 7 bases are a match to TRBD2. Germline V gene data show CDR1 as SGHAT and CDR2 as FQNNGV. The trim removed 9 bases at V and 14 bases at J, leaving 16 bases unmatched. The CDR3 covers 13 residues. The CDR3 DNA is TGTGCCAGACACGGATCTCGGCGGGAGATTAAGTTCTTC. It is translated as CARHGSRREIKFF.

This clonotype has a handful of counts. The chain carries TRBV4-2 and TRBJ1-1; no reliable D call. Between the trimmed V and J ends, which lost 2 bases and 3 bases, there was a span of 7 bases. In germline, CDR1 is LGHNA, CDR2 YNFKEQ. The CDR3 loop spans 13 amino acids. The CDR3 protein is CASSQSSDTEAFF. Here the CDR3 DNA reads TGTGCCAGCAGCCAATCCAGCGACACTGAAGCTTTCTTT.

A few counts support this clonotype. The V call is TRBV15, the J call TRBJ2-7, with D uncertain. The CDR3 runs to 14 residues. CDR1 and CDR2 from the germline V gene are LNHNV and YYDKDF (reference sequence). Trimming shortened V by 2 bases and J by 3 bases, and 11 bases separated the two germline ends. This CDR3 is CATSRSPSGYEQYF. The CDR3 DNA is TGTGCCACCAGCAGATCCCCGTCTGGCTACGAGCAGTACTTC.

The sample holds a few counts of this clonotype. V is TRBV20-1 and J is TRBJ2-5; possible D gene TRBD1, 6 bases. This CDR3 region has 12 residues. Trimming pared 5 bases from V and 4 bases from J, leaving 11 bases between. Germline values: CDR1 DFQATT, CDR2 SNEGSKA (reference sequence). In nucleotides, the CDR3 is TGCAGTGCTTCTCAACAGGGAGAGACCCAGTACTTC. This encodes CSASQQGETQYF.

The chain links TRBV6-2 or TRBV6-3 to TRBJ2-1; D not certain. CDR1 and CDR2 (germline): MNHEY, SVGEGT. The V and J ends lost 2 bases and 10 bases respectively, with 6 bases between them. The CDR3 runs to 11 residues. The CDR3, as DNA: TGTGCCAGCAGTTACGTAGAGGAGCAGTTCTTC. This gives the protein CASSYVEEQFF.

This clonotype has just a few counts. This rearrangement joins TRBV15 to TRBJ2-1; 7 bases fit TRBD1. This CDR3 has 15 amino acids. After removal of 5 bases from V and 0 bases from J, the junction contained 4 bases not matched to a gene. Germline CDR1 reads LNHNV; CDR2 reads YYDKDF (reference sequence). The CDR3 spells CATSQGVTSYNEQFF. Written as DNA, the CDR3 is TGTGCCACCAGCCAGGGGGTTACCTCCTACAATGAGCAGTTCTTC.

The chain carries TRBV30 and TRBJ1-2; weak D call: TRBD1 (5 bases). V was trimmed by 2 bases and J by 4 bases, leaving 11 bases between them. This CDR3 contains 13 residues. CDR1 is GTSNPN, CDR2 SVGIG, per germline (reference sequence). The CDR3 region is CAWSTGPSYGYTF. CDR3 sequence (DNA): TGTGCCTGGAGTACGGGACCGTCCTATGGCTACACCTTC. The whole variable domain, remainder taken from reference TRBV30 and TRBJ1-2, is SQTIHQWPATLVQPVGSPLSLECTVEGTSNPNLYWYRQAAGRGLQLLFYSVGIGQISSEVPQNLSASRPQDRQFILSSKKLLLSDSGFYLCAWSTGPSYGYTFGSGTRLTVV.

The chain combines TRBV4-1 with TRBJ2-1; 7 nucleotides align to TRBD1. Germline CDR1 is MGHRA and CDR2 is YSYEKL. With 3 bases clipped from V and 8 bases from J, the junction kept 7 bases outside the gene matches. The CDR3 extends over 14 amino acids. CDR3 DNA sequence: TGCGCCAGCAGCCATGCAAACAGGGGAGATGAGCAGTTCTTC. This codes for CASSHANRGDEQFF.

The chain has TRBV12-3 or TRBV12-4 and TRBJ1-6; D uncertain. The CDR3 is 15 amino acids. Trimming pared 1 base from V and 7 bases from J, leaving 11 bases between. Here the CDR3 reads CASSLEPRKNSPLHF. In nucleotides, the CDR3 is TGTGCCAGCAGTTTAGAGCCCCGGAAGAATTCACCCCTCCACTTT.

The J gene is TRBJ2-7, the V gene TRBV13, with a tentative D call TRBD1 (5 bases). V lost 5 bases and J lost 0, with 17 bases in between. The CDR3 runs 16 residues. Germline assignment: CDR1 PRHDT and CDR2 FYEKMQ (reference sequence). The CDR3 DNA sequence: TGTGCCAGCAGCCCTGCTCAGGGCATATCCTCCTACGAGCAGTACTTC. Translating gives CASSPAQGISSYEQYF.

The rearrangement links TRBV6-5 to TRBJ2-1; a possible D gene is TRBD2 (6 bases). The CDR3 consists of 15 residues. The germline V gene encodes CDR1 MNHEY and CDR2 SVGAGI. V lost 4 bases to trimming and J lost 6 bases, with 16 bases between them. DNA for the CDR3: TGTGCCAGCAGTTCATCGGGGGACGGTCCCAATGAGCAGTTCTTC. It specifies CASSSSGDGPNEQFF.

Only a few counts were recorded for this clonotype. This chain uses TRBV29-1 with TRBJ1-2; no reliable D call. Looked up from germline, CDR1 is SQVTM and CDR2 is ANQGSEA. V gave up 0 bases and J gave up 5 bases, with 10 bases separating them. The CDR3 sequence is 13 residues long. This CDR3 reads CSVEDGPRYGYTF. Here the CDR3 DNA reads TGCAGCGTTGAAGATGGCCCTAGGTATGGCTACACCTTC.

The J gene is TRBJ2-1, the V gene TRBV6-2 or TRBV6-3; unclear D gene. Germline V lookup: CDR1 MNHEY, CDR2 SVGEGT. The CDR3 length is 15 residues. V was cut by 8 bases and J by 6 bases, with 20 bases left in between. The CDR3 DNA reads TGTGCCAGCCTGGAGAGTGACTCGCGTGCCAATGAGCAGTTCTTC. Protein sequence: CASLESDSRANEQFF.